Each of the 7 T cell receptor beta chains below was sequenced from the same sample in a study of shared clonotypes between healthy human individuals. Sequenced by immunoSEQ multiplex PCR; TCRdb stores in-frame clones only, minus some. The sample has approximately 940,000 clones, over 75% seen once. The sample was memory CD4+ T cells sorted from blood. Subset given: CD45RA-negative fraction. The receptors here all came from a man younger than 35 in good health.

The chain combines TRBV7-8 with TRBJ1-5; weak D call: TRBD1 (5 bases). Trimming removed 5 bases from V and 3 bases from J, with 11 bases in between. The germline CDR1 and CDR2 sequences are SGHVS and FQNEAQ. The CDR3 is made up of 14 amino acids. CDR3 DNA: TGTGCCAGCAGCCCGGGGGGTCTCAATCAGCCCCAGCATTTT. This translates into CASSPGGLNQPQHF. The full variable domain, with the rest looked up from reference TRBV7-8 and TRBJ1-5, is GAGVSQSPRYKVAKRGQDVALRCDPISGHVSLFWYQQALGQGPEFLTYFQNEAQLDKSGLPSDRFFAERPEGSVSTLKIQRTQQEDSAVYLCASSPGGLNQPQHFGDGTRLSIL.

The chain couples TRBV15 to TRBJ2-7, with 11 nucleotides matching TRBD1. The V gene's germline CDR1 is LNHNV and CDR2 YYDKDF (reference sequence). V gave up 2 bases and J gave up 5 bases; unmatched junction bases: 5. The CDR3 consists of 15 residues. CDR3 amino acids: CATSRWGQGDNEQYF. The DNA of the CDR3 is TGTGCCACCAGCAGATGGGGACAGGGGGACAACGAGCAGTACTTC.

V gene TRBV5-4 combines with J gene TRBJ2-7, with unresolved D. With 0 bases removed from V and 3 bases from J, the gap between germline ends came to 13 bases. There are 15 residues in the CDR3. Per germline, CDR1 SGHNT and CDR2 YYREEE (reference sequence). CDR3 DNA: TGTGCCAGCAGCTTGGATTTGGGGATCTTCTACGAGCAGTACTTC. Its protein product is CASSLDLGIFYEQYF.

The table lists this clone with a few counts. The rearrangement joins TRBV28 to TRBJ1-2; D ambiguous. The V and J ends lost 3 bases and 4 bases respectively, with 12 bases between them. Germline assignment: CDR1 MDHEN and CDR2 SYDVKM. The CDR3 runs to 14 residues. The CDR3 bases are TGTGCCAGCAGTTTCCGGCCCTCGGGCTATGGCTACACCTTC. The encoded protein is CASSFRPSGYGYTF.

This sequence joins TRBV19 and TRBJ2-4; the D gene is possibly TRBD1 (5 bases). The length of the CDR3 is 14 residues. The V end lost 1 base, the J end lost 8 bases, and 12 bases lay between the germline ends. Germline assignment: CDR1 LNHDA and CDR2 SQIVND (reference sequence). The CDR3 DNA reads as TGTGCCAGTAGTATAGGCAGGATAGGGGACATTCAGTACTTC. Its protein product is CASSIGRIGDIQYF.

The gene calls are TRBV2 and TRBJ2-3, with 11 bases lining up with TRBD2. Germline V gene lookup returns CDR1 SNHLY and CDR2 FYNNEI. V was pared by 6 bases and J by 4 bases, with 9 bases of the junction left unmatched. The CDR3 has 16 residues. CDR3 in amino acids: CASSETSGSFPDTQYF. The CDR3 DNA reads as TGTGCCAGCAGCGAAACTAGCGGGAGCTTTCCAGATACGCAGTATTTT.

The J gene is TRBJ1-4, the V gene TRBV21-1. TRBV21-1 is labeled a pseudogene. The CDR3 totals 14 residues. The DNA for the CDR3 is TGTGCCAGCAGCAAGAGGGCAGGGTCTGAAAAACTGTTTTTT. Amino acids: CASSKRAGSEKLFF.